A single sample is the source of the 28 T cell receptor beta chains below, sequenced in a study of blood T cell repertoires in COVID-19. Sequenced by immunoSEQ multiplex PCR; TCRdb stores in-frame clones only, minus some. This sample has around 140,000 clones; over 80% occur once, and the top ten carry over 9%. Sequenced sample: PBMCs or T cells enriched from blood (not recorded which). The source is a man aged 60 to 75 who had recovered from COVID-19.

This chain uses TRBV18 with TRBJ2-3, with D uncertain. Trimming cost V 6 bases and J 1 base, with 17 bases left between them. The CDR3 runs 16 residues. The germline gives CDR1 KGHSH, CDR2 LQKENI. The CDR3 loop is CASSPPILGGTDTQYF. The CDR3 DNA is TGTGCCAGCTCTCCCCCTATCCTGGGCGGCACAGATACGCAGTATTTT.

This chain joins TRBV27 and TRBJ2-7; TRBD2 agrees at 7 bases. This CDR3 region has 14 residues. In germline, CDR1 is MNHEY, CDR2 SMNVEV (reference sequence). J gave up 5 bases and V 7 bases, and 11 bases lay outside the gene matches. The CDR3 spells CASKVGGSVDEQYF. The CDR3 nucleotides read TGTGCCAGCAAGGTAGGCGGGAGCGTCGACGAGCAGTACTTC.

This clone occurred a few times. Other DNA sequences in this specimen translate into the identical CDR3. The chain carries TRBV5-1 and TRBJ2-2; D not certain. Trimming stripped 1 base from V and 1 base from J, with 5 bases between. The CDR3 is 14 residues long. Per germline, CDR1 SGHRS and CDR2 YFSETQ. This CDR3 reads CASSLTVNTGELFF. CDR3 nucleotides: TGCGCCAGCAGCTTGACAGTGAACACCGGGGAGCTGTTTTTT.

CDR3 bases: TGTGCCAGTAGCCTCGGGACAGGCTCCTACAATGAGCAGTTCTTC. Translating gives CASSLGTGSYNEQFF. The gene calls are TRBV19 and TRBJ2-1; TRBD1 matches at 8 bases. The CDR3 is 15 amino acids. From germline, CDR1 is LNHDA and CDR2 SQIVND (reference sequence). Germline trimming cut 6 bases from V and 0 bases from J; bases unmatched to any gene: 4.

The chain is built from TRBV6-6 and TRBJ2-7; the match to TRBD2 covers 8 bases. Germline-derived CDR1 and CDR2 are MNHNY and SVGAGI (reference sequence). V lost 7 bases, J lost 6 bases, and 17 bases stayed unmatched. This CDR3 region has 16 residues. CDR3 DNA sequence: TGTGCCAGCACCGCAACGCAGGGACTAGGTGCAGGCGAGCAGTACTTC. Its translation: CASTATQGLGAGEQYF.

The chain links TRBV28 to TRBJ2-5, with 10 positions matching TRBD1. J gave up 4 bases and V 5 bases, and 7 bases lay outside the gene matches. CDR1 and CDR2 (germline): MDHEN, SYDVKM. This CDR3 contains 15 residues. DNA of the CDR3: TGTGCCAGCAGTGAACAAGGACAGGGGGGAGAGACCCAGTACTTC. It yields the protein CASSEQGQGGETQYF.

The rearrangement joins TRBV27 to TRBJ1-1, with TRBD1 identical over 8 bases. The CDR3 has 15 residues. Germline CDR1 is MNHEY and CDR2 is SMNVEV (reference sequence). Trimming cost V 4 bases and J 7 bases; bases outside gene matches: 11. The CDR3 region is CASSSWTGKADEAFF. Here the CDR3 DNA reads TGTGCCAGCAGTTCCTGGACAGGGAAGGCGGATGAAGCTTTCTTT.

The chain links TRBV3-1 (or the pseudogene TRBV3-2) to TRBJ1-1; no reliable D call. Germline CDR1 LGHDT, CDR2 YNNKEL (reference sequence). This CDR3 is built from 16 residues. Trimming pared 0 bases from V and 8 bases from J, leaving 19 bases between. The CDR3 sequence is CASSQDRETPNHEAFF. The CDR3 DNA reads TGTGCCAGCAGCCAAGATAGGGAGACCCCAAATCACGAAGCTTTCTTT.

The chain uses TRBV5-1 and TRBJ2-5, with 9 bases matching TRBD2. The CDR3 has 16 amino acids. V lost 0 bases, J lost 1 base, and 4 bases stayed unmatched. Germline loops: CDR1 SGHRS, CDR2 YFSETQ. CDR3 bases: TGCGCCAGCAGCTTGGGCCGGACTAGCGTCCAAGAGACCCAGTACTTC. As protein: CASSLGRTSVQETQYF.

The chain combines TRBV7-3 with TRBJ1-2; 11 bases agree with TRBD1. The CDR3 has 13 amino acids. From germline, CDR1 is SGHTA and CDR2 FQGTGA. J was trimmed by 8 bases and V by 5 bases; bases with no gene match: 4. For the CDR3, the DNA is TGTGCCAGCAGCAAGGGACAGGGGGACGGCTACACCTTC. It encodes CASSKGQGDGYTF. The whole variable domain, remainder taken from reference TRBV7-3 and TRBJ1-2, is GAGVSQTPSNKVTEKGKYVELRCDPISGHTALYWYRQSLGQGPEFLIYFQGTGAADDSGLPNDRFFAVRPEGSVSTLKIQRTERGDSAVYLCASSKGQGDGYTFGSGTRLTVV.

The chain carries TRBV27 and TRBJ1-5, with a possible D match to TRBD1 (6 bases). Trimming removed 7 bases from V and 0 bases from J, with 10 bases in between. CDR3 length: 14 amino acids. Germline CDR1 is MNHEY and CDR2 is SMNVEV (reference sequence). The CDR3 loop reads CASNPQGSNQPQHF. The CDR3 nucleotides read TGTGCCAGCAACCCACAGGGTAGCAATCAGCCCCAGCATTTT.

DNA of the CDR3: TGTGCCAGCAGCCGGGTCCAGGGGCGCCGAACTGAAGCTTTCTTT. It specifies CASSRVQGRRTEAFF. The V call is TRBV7-8, the J call TRBJ1-1, with D maybe TRBD1 (6 bases). Trimming stripped 5 bases from V and 5 bases from J, with 18 bases between. The CDR3 loop spans 15 amino acids. Germline V lookup: CDR1 SGHVS, CDR2 FQNEAQ.

The chain recombines TRBV7-9 with TRBJ2-1, with 10 bases identical to TRBD1. The CDR3 loop spans 15 amino acids. Trimming cost V 3 bases and J 8 bases; bases outside gene matches: 7. The germline gives CDR1 SEHNR, CDR2 FQNEAQ (reference sequence). In nucleotides, the CDR3 is TGTGCCAGCAGCTTGACAGGGGGCAGGGGGGATGAGCAGTTCTTC. Its translation is CASSLTGGRGDEQFF.

The chain has TRBV9 and TRBJ2-3, with a tentative D call TRBD2 (5 bases). V was clipped by 2 bases and J by 4 bases, with 8 bases between them. The germline V gene encodes CDR1 SGDLS and CDR2 YYNGEE. CDR3 size: 13 residues. For the CDR3, the DNA is TGTGCCAGCAGCGTTTCGAGGGCAGATACGCAGTATTTT. Protein sequence: CASSVSRADTQYF.

The chain recombines TRBV6-5 with TRBJ2-2; D is unresolved. Per the germline V gene, CDR1 is MNHEY and CDR2 is SVGAGI. Between the trimmed V and J ends, which lost 7 bases and 7 bases, there was a span of 16 bases. The CDR3 has 14 residues. The CDR3 sequence: CASTRWATGGELFF. CDR3 bases: TGTGCCAGCACAAGGTGGGCGACCGGCGGGGAGCTGTTTTTT.

This rearrangement joins TRBV7-9 to TRBJ1-5; perhaps TRBD1 as D (5 bases). This CDR3 is built from 14 residues. Germline V CDR1 and CDR2: SEHNR, FQNEAQ (reference sequence). V dropped 5 bases and J dropped 2 bases, with 10 bases sitting between them. CDR3 amino acids: CASSQGWGNQPQHF. CDR3 nucleotides: TGTGCCAGCAGCCAGGGTTGGGGCAATCAGCCCCAGCATTTT.

Remarks on this clone: The junction and the germline gene differ at one end; a read error may be behind it. This sequence joins TRBV4-1 and TRBJ2-7; 9 bases are shared with TRBD1. CDR1 and CDR2 (germline): MGHRA, YSYEKL. The CDR3 spans 15 residues. The CDR3 loop reads CARSQGGQGRGEQYF. The CDR3 region has the DNA TGCGCCCGCAGCCAAGGGGGACAGGGTCGGGGGGAGCAGTACTTC.

V gene TRBV16 combines with J gene TRBJ1-2, with D tentatively TRBD1 (5 bases). Germline CDR1 KGHSY, CDR2 FQNENV. V was pared by 1 base and J by 2 bases, with 11 bases between. This CDR3 has 15 residues. CDR3 sequence reads: CASSQLAGQNYGYTF. As DNA, the CDR3 is TGTGCCAGCAGCCAATTGGCAGGGCAAAACTATGGCTACACCTTC.

This clone was observed once. This chain connects TRBV7-2 to TRBJ2-5; TRBD1 matches at 9 bases. Germline loops: CDR1 SGHTA, CDR2 FQGNSA. V lost 5 bases, J lost 4 bases, and 8 bases stayed unmatched. The CDR3 is 15 residues long. DNA of the CDR3: TGTGCCAGCAGCCCGGGACAGGGATCGGTAGAGACCCAGTACTTC. Translation gives CASSPGQGSVETQYF.

The chain is built from TRBV27 and TRBJ1-3; no reliable D call. The germline V gene encodes CDR1 MNHEY and CDR2 SMNVEV (reference sequence). The CDR3 is 14 amino acids. V lost 5 bases to trimming and J lost 3 bases, with 11 bases between them. CDR3 residues: CASSSDLGGNTIYF. CDR3 bases: TGTGCCAGCAGTAGCGACCTCGGTGGAAACACCATATATTTT.

J is TRBJ1-2 and V is TRBV27; 7 bases are shared with TRBD1. J gave up 7 bases and V 6 bases, and 11 bases lay outside the gene matches. The CDR3 length is 14 residues. Germline-derived CDR1 and CDR2 are MNHEY and SMNVEV (reference sequence). CDR3 nucleotides: TGTGCCAGCAGGGACAGGAGAAGAACTGGTGGCTACACCTTC. Translated: CASRDRRRTGGYTF.

This clone showed up just a few times. The chain recombines TRBV30 with TRBJ1-6; D call uncertain. Germline V gene sequence: CDR1 GTSNPN, CDR2 SVGIG (reference sequence). Trimming removed 3 bases from V and 8 bases from J, with 17 bases in between. The CDR3 spans 15 residues. CDR3 in amino acids: CAWSGLGGLDSPLHF. In DNA, the CDR3 is TGTGCCTGGAGCGGATTAGGAGGGTTGGATTCACCCCTCCACTTT.

The gene calls are TRBV28 and TRBJ1-4, with TRBD1 matching 9 bases. CDR3 size: 14 residues. With V trimmed by 5 bases and J by 11 bases, 9 bases remained unmatched. Germline values: CDR1 MDHEN, CDR2 SYDVKM. This CDR3 reads CASSIIQGAGKLFF. The CDR3 DNA is TGTGCCAGCAGTATCATACAGGGGGCGGGGAAACTGTTTTTT.

This chain joins TRBV19 and TRBJ1-2, with 7 positions matching TRBD1. The CDR3 runs to 12 residues. Germline CDR1 LNHDA, CDR2 SQIVND (reference sequence). With V trimmed by 11 bases and J by 7 bases, 10 bases remained unmatched. DNA for the CDR3: TGTGCCGCCTTGGCAGGGGGATCTGGCTACACCTTC. It is translated as CAALAGGSGYTF.

CDR3 in DNA: TGTGCCAGCAGTCCCTTACGACCGGGACAGGGAGCTTCACCCCTCCACTTT. Translating it yields CASSPLRPGQGASPLHF. The J gene is TRBJ1-6, the V gene TRBV28, with 9 positions matching TRBD1. This CDR3 spans 17 amino acids. Germline V CDR1 and CDR2: MDHEN, SYDVKM. The V gene end was trimmed by 5 bases and the J gene end by 9 bases; junction bases not matched to a gene: 14.

The chain carries TRBV10-3 and TRBJ1-3, with a weak D call TRBD1 (6 bases). Germline lookup yields CDR1 ENHRY and CDR2 SYGVKD. V was trimmed by 10 bases and J by 0 bases, leaving 13 bases between them. The CDR3 totals 14 residues. The CDR3 is CATRQDTSGNTIYF. The CDR3 nucleotides read TGTGCCACCCGACAGGATACCTCTGGAAACACCATATATTTT.

The chain recombines TRBV15 with TRBJ2-7; a possible D gene is TRBD1 (6 bases). Germline-derived CDR1 and CDR2 are LNHNV and YYDKDF (reference sequence). Deletions cut 1 base from V and 1 base from J, with 8 bases between. The CDR3 is 14 amino acids. Here the CDR3 DNA reads TGTGCCACCAGCAGAGGGGGGCGGTCCTACGAGCAGTACTTC. This codes for CATSRGGRSYEQYF.

J is TRBJ2-3 and V is TRBV6-5, with a weak D call TRBD1 (5 bases). The CDR3 contains 14 residues. Germline V lookup: CDR1 MNHEY, CDR2 SVGAGI. V shed 6 bases and J shed 0 bases, with 10 bases lying between them. The CDR3, as DNA: TGTGCCAGCAGAATACGACAGAGCACAGATACGCAGTATTTT. Its translation: CASRIRQSTDTQYF.